Given below is one T cell receptor (beta chain) in context. The antigen is undetermined. The data were taken from a study of T cell repertoires in cytomegalovirus infection. For the study at large: Signatures in public TCR beta sequences pointed to both CMV infection and matching HLA type. Findings and limits, study-wide: There were carriers of CMV plus the relevant HLA, and cumulative public TCR beta family frequency identified them. HLA-C-restricted CMV clonotypes gave the most frequent clonotype in two of eight donors.

Via MiXCR, TCRdb re-called the reads, giving one row per CDR3 protein. The sample lists approximately 310,000 distinct CDR3 sequences, around a quarter occurring once. V was clipped by 1 base and J by 6 bases, with 7 bases between them. CDR3 length equals 12 residues. Germline CDR1 DFQATT, CDR2 SNEGSKA (reference sequence). The V gene is TRBV20-1, the J gene TRBJ2-4; D gene unclear. The specimen was cultured PBMCs, collected from culture after CMV antigen stimulation. This clonotype was sampled from a human donor in good health (CMV status not recorded). Some clones in this sample may be carry-over from other donors' samples. The CDR3 region has the DNA TGCAGTGCTAGAGGAGGAATAAACATTCAGTACTTC. Translated, it gives CSARGGINIQYF.